This T cell receptor beta chain was captured by sequencing in a study of CD8 T cells in ankylosing spondylitis. The CDR3 runs 15 residues. V gave up 4 bases and J gave up 4 bases; unmatched junction bases: 8. In germline, CDR1 is DFQATT, CDR2 SNEGSKA (reference sequence). Overall study results and limits: Roughly eight highly homologous variants formed a TCR beta motif that appeared characteristic of ankylosing spondylitis blood.

Generation of TCR beta libraries employed quantitative 5'-RACE incorporating molecular barcodes. TCRdb used MiXCR to reprocess the 5' RACE reads, holding one entry per CDR3 protein. The sample contains tens of thousands of distinct CDR3 sequences, roughly 8.5% of which appear only once. This clonotype was observed a few times. The antigen remains undetermined. Sequencing was done on a sample of blood, either unsorted or a sorted T cell fraction (not recorded which). The chain recombines TRBV20-1 with TRBJ2-1; TRBD2 matches 9 bases. The sequence derives from a male donor with ankylosing spondylitis. The CDR3 region is CSAKVAGVSYNEQFF. For the CDR3, the DNA is TGCAGTGCTAAAGTAGCGGGAGTTAGTTACAATGAGCAGTTCTTC.